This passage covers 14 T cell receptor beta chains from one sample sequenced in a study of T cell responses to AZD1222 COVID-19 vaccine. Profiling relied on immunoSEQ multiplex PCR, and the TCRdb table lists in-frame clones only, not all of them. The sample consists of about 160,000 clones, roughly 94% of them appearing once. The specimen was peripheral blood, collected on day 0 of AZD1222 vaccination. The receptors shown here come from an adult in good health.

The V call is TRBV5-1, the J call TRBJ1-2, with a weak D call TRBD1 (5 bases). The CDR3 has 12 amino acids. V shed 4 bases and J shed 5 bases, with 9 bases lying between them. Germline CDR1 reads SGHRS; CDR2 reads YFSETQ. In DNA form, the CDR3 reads TGCGCCAGCAGCGGGGACGAGTATGGCTACACCTTC. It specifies CASSGDEYGYTF.

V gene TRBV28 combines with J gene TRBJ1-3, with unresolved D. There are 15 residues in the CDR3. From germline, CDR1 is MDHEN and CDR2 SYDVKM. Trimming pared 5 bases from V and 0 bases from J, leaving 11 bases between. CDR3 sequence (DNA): TGTGCCAGCAGTCTTTACGACGCCTCTGGAAACACCATATATTTT. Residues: CASSLYDASGNTIYF. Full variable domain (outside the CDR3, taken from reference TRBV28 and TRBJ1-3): DVKVTQSSRYLVKRTGEKVFLECVQDMDHENMFWYRQDPGLGLRLIYFSYDVKMKEKGDIPEGYSVSREKKERFSLILESASTNQTSMYLCASSLYDASGNTIYFGEGSWLTVV.

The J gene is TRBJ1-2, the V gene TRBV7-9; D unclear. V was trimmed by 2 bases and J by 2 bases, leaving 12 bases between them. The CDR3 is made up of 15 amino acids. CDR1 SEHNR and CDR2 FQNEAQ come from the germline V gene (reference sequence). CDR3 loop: CASSLTADRNYGYTF. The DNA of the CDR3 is TGTGCCAGCAGCTTAACGGCAGACCGAAACTATGGCTACACCTTC.

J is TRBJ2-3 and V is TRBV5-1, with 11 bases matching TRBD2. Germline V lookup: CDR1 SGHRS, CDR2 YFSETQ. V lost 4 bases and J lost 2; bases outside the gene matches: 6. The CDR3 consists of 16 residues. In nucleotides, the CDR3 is TGCGCCAGCAGCATGGCGACTAGCGGGATCACAGATACGCAGTATTTT. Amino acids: CASSMATSGITDTQYF.

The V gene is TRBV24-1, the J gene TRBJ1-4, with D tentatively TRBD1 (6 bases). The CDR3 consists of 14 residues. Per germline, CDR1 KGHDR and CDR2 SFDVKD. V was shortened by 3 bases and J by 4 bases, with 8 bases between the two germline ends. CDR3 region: CATSDGGRNEKLFF. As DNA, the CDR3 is TGTGCCACCAGTGATGGGGGGCGTAATGAAAAACTGTTTTTT.

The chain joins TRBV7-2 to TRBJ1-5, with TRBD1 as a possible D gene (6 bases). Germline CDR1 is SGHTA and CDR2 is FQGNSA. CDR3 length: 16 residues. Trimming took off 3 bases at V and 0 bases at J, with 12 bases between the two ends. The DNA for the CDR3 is TGTGCCAGCAGCTTTCTAGGGGACACTAGCAATCAGCCCCAGCATTTT. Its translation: CASSFLGDTSNQPQHF.

DNA for the CDR3: TGTGCCAGCAGTGAGGGACACCCGGCGGAGGGCTACACCTTC. Translated, it gives CASSEGHPAEGYTF. The rearrangement links TRBV28 to TRBJ1-2; D possibly corresponds to TRBD1 (6 bases). Per the germline V gene, CDR1 is MDHEN and CDR2 is SYDVKM. With 5 bases removed from V and 8 bases from J, the gap between germline ends came to 18 bases. This CDR3 has 14 residues.

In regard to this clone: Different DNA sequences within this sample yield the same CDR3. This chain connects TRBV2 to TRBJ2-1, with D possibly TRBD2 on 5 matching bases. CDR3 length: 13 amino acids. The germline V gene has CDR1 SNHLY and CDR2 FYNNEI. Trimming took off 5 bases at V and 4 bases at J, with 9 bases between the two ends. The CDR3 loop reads CASSSGGYNEQFF. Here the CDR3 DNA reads TGTGCCAGCAGTAGCGGTGGTTACAATGAGCAGTTCTTC. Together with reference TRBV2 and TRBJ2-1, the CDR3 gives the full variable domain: EPEVTQTPSHQVTQMGQEVILRCVPISNHLYFYWYRQILGQKVEFLVSFYNNEISEKSEIFDDQFSVERPDGSNFTLKIRSTKLEDSAMYFCASSSGGYNEQFFGPGTRLTVL.

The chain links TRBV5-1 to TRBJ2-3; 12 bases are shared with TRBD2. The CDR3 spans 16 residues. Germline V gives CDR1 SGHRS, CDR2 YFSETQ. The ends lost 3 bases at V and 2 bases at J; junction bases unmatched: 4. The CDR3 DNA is TGCGCCAGCAGCTGGGGACTAGCGGGCCTCACAGATACGCAGTATTTT. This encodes CASSWGLAGLTDTQYF. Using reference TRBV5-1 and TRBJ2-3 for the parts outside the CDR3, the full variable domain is KAGVTQTPRYLIKTRGQQVTLSCSPISGHRSVSWYQQTPGQGLQFLFEYFSETQRNKGNFPGRFSGRQFSNSRSEMNVSTLELGDSALYLCASSWGLAGLTDTQYFGPGTRLTVL.

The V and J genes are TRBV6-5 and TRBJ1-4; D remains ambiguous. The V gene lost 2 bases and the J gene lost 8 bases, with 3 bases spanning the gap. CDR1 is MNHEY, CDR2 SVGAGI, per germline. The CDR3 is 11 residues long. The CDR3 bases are TGTGCCAGCAGTTACGGGGAAAAACTGTTTTTT. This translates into CASSYGEKLFF.

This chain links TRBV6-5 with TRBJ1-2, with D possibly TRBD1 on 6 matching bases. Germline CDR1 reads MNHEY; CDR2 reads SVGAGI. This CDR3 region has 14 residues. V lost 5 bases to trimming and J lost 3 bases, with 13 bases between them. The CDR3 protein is CASSKQGHDYGYTF. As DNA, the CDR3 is TGTGCCAGCAGTAAACAGGGACACGACTATGGCTACACCTTC.

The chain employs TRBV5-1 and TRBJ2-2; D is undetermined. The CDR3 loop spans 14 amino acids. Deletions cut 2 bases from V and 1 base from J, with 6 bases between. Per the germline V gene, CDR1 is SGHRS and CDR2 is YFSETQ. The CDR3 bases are TGCGCCAGCAGCTTCTCCAGGAACACCGGGGAGCTGTTTTTT. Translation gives CASSFSRNTGELFF.

CDR3 in amino acids: CASSGTSGEQFF. CDR3 DNA: TGTGCCAGCAGTGGGACTAGCGGTGAGCAGTTCTTC. The chain uses TRBV2 and TRBJ2-1, with 10 bases fitting TRBD2. The CDR3 extends over 12 amino acids. V trimming: 4 bases; J trimming: 9 bases; junction bases outside the gene matches: 0. The germline gives CDR1 SNHLY, CDR2 FYNNEI.

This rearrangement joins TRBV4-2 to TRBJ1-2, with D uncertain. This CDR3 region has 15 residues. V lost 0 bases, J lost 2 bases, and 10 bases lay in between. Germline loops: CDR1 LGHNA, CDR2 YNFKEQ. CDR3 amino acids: CASSQELRGNYGYTF. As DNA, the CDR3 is TGTGCCAGCAGCCAAGAACTTCGAGGGAACTATGGCTACACCTTC.